This T cell receptor (beta chain) originates from a study of response to subunit inactivated influenza vaccine. With regard to this clonotype: Its matching antigen is unknown.

From the RT-PCR reads, TCRdb called clonotypes with MiXCR, one entry per CDR3 protein. The table lists about 500,000 distinct CDR3 sequences, approximately 17% of them singletons. General observations from the study: Authors suggested that a seasonal influenza vaccination recruits few new T cells each time.

V shed 0 bases and J shed 2 bases, with 9 bases lying between them. Germline values: CDR1 MGHDK, CDR2 SYGVNS. This CDR3 has 15 amino acids. This clonotype was sampled from a man in his fifties or sixties who received an inactivated influenza vaccine. This chain links TRBV25-1 with TRBJ2-3, with D perhaps matching TRBD2 (5 bases). Sequenced here: CD4+ T cells sorted from PBMCs, sampled roughly 24 months after vaccination. CDR3 sequence (DNA): TGTGCCAGCAGTGAATATGTCGGGATCACAGATACGCAGTATTTT. Its protein is CASSEYVGITDTQYF.